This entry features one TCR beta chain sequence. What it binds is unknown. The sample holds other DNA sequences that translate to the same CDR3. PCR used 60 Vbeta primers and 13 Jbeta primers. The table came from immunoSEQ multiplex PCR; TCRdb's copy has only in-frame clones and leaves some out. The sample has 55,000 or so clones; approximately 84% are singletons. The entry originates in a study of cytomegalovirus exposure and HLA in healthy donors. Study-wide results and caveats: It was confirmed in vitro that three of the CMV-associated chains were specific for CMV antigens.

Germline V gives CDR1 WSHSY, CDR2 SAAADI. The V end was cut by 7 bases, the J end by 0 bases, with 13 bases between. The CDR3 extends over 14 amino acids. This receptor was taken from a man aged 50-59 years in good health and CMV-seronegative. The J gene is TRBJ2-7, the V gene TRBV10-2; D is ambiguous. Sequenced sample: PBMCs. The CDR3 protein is CASTQTDPSYEQYF. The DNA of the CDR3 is TGCGCCAGCACCCAAACAGACCCCTCCTACGAGCAGTACTTC.